The T cell receptor beta chain under discussion was sequenced for a study of T cells in Graves' hyperthyroidism and ophthalmopathy (dated by TCRdb to the late 2010s). Describing the broader study: Peripheral blood was collected at initial diagnosis, before any treatment. After blood sampling, hyperthyroidism patients were treated with methimazole at a starting dose of 30 mg daily, and ophthalmopathy patients were treated with high-dose intravenous methylprednisolone. For training and testing, the approximately 97 patients in the discovery cohort were randomly divided in a 7:3 ratio. The study also compared thyroid tissue and blood T-cell repertoires from several Graves' hyperthyroidism patients. A discovery cohort of about 95 patients, roughly 45 with Graves' ophthalmopathy and over 55 with stable Graves' hyperthyroidism, was used to find distinguishing TCR V-J signatures. An independent validation cohort of under 20 hyperthyroidism patients and about 15 patients who later progressed to ophthalmopathy tested prospective prediction of ophthalmopathy. TCR Vbeta CDR3 sequencing of 120 to 150 peripheral blood samples (approximately 44 ophthalmopathy, about 75 hyperthyroidism and roughly 17 progressor patients) is reported in the paper.

TCR beta CDR3 regions were amplified from RNA transcripts. For the first round of RT-PCR on the TCR CDR3, the HTBI primer set was used together with the Qiagen OneStep RT-PCR kit. Libraries were constructed in a second round of multiplex PCR, after which size selection and purification were performed. The libraries were sequenced on an Illumina HiSeq2000 using paired-end 100 bp reads. On the authors' methods: SOAPnuke was used to process the raw data, with reads discarded if the reads contained adapters or uncalled bases, had a mean Phred below 15, or lacked an exact constant-primer or identifier match. COPE v1.2.5 was used to merge the high-quality paired reads, and each unique nucleotide sequence was defined as a clonotype. Clonotypes were aligned to IMGT TRBV, TRBD and TRBJ reference segments using MiTCR v1.1. The analysis was restricted to V-J combinations with a frequency above 0.0001, which together covered over 99% of the repertoires. The TCS score was defined as the ratio of F50 (clonal expansion) to E x V (chaos), calculated using BLOSUM62-based TCRdist between CDR3 peptides within each V-J. Welch's t-statistics and random forest reduced fewer than 600 V-J features to 10 to 15, which were used in a naive Bayes classifier (R e1071). TCRdb handled the public reads itself, with Q25 trimming in fastp and clone calling in MiXCR, and kept productive beta chains. A single entry per CDR3 protein holds the most common genes and DNA from its merged rows. The V and J calls, along with clone size, are taken from TCRdb and not from the paper's own processing. The sample table contains 550,000 to 600,000 distinct CDR3 sequences; only one count was recorded for approximately 14% of them. 7.1% of the sample goes to the ten largest clones.

Ophthalmopathy patients had moderately to severely active disease, with a Clinical Activity Score of 3 or more, a NOSPECS grade of 4 or more, and a disease duration of less than 3 months. Any patient with an uncontrolled infection, another autoimmune disease, pregnancy or lactation was excluded. Diagnoses were based on clinical symptoms, serum thyroxine and TRAb, thyroid ultrasound and orbital computed tomography. PBMCs were isolated from 10 ml of fresh peripheral blood by Ficoll-Paque density gradient centrifugation. Total RNA was extracted with Trizol reagent, and quality was checked on an Agilent 2100 Bioanalyzer. Overall results and qualifications from the work: Most expanded thyroid clonotypes (frequency above 0.001) were also found in blood, which suggests that blood repertoires may mirror thyroid immune responses. In validation, progression to ophthalmopathy was predicted by the model with around 71% sensitivity and 72% to 85% specificity, a median of about 6 months before onset. Ophthalmopathy was separated from stable hyperthyroidism by a 13 V-J signature model, with around 90% sensitivity and roughly 81% specificity obtained in cross-validation and 80%/75% obtained in testing. No statistical method was used to set the sample size in advance, and investigators knew the group allocation.

The CDR3 measures 12 amino acids from cysteine to phenylalanine. The retained sequence is limited to the CDR3, 36 bases, with the frame set at the first base. The V end loses 7 bases and the J end loses 10 bases, and a stretch of 16 bases separates them. CDR1 and CDR2, looked up from the germline V gene, are SGHVS and FQNEAQ. This clonotype was recorded many times. What antigen it recognizes has not been identified. Base qualities are missing; no much larger clone stands one base away. Sequenced material: blood. This clonotype was obtained from a woman aged 18 to 35 with Graves' ophthalmopathy. The V gene is TRBV7-8 and the J gene is TRBJ1-1; TRBD1 might be the D gene, on 5 matching bases. The CDR3 loop reads CASTPRRGGAFF. The DNA sequence follows: TGTGCCAGCACACCGAGGAGGGGTGGAGCTTTCTTT.